The next 5 T cell receptor beta chains were all read from a single sample in a study of cytomegalovirus exposure and HLA in healthy donors. Generated by immunoSEQ multiplex PCR, the TCRdb table keeps only in-frame clones and is missing some. The sample lists more than 55,000 clones; approximately 96% were seen once. The sequenced sample was PBMCs. The receptor set was obtained from a man between 18 and 29 years old in good health and CMV-seronegative.

The rearrangement joins TRBV2 to TRBJ2-7; TRBD1 might be the D (6 bases). V lost 6 bases, J lost 6 bases, and 12 bases lay in between. Germline CDR1 reads SNHLY; CDR2 reads FYNNEI. The CDR3 runs to 12 residues. CDR3 amino acids: CASSGDRREQYF. CDR3 DNA sequence: TGTGCCAGCAGCGGTGACAGGCGCGAGCAGTACTTC.

This chain links TRBV29-1 with TRBJ1-2; D unclear. The CDR3 totals 12 residues. Trimming took 3 bases from V and 8 from J, leaving 13 bases between them. Germline lookup yields CDR1 SQVTM and CDR2 ANQGSEA. The CDR3 loop reads CSVEVDFRGYTF. CDR3 nucleotides: TGCAGCGTTGAGGTCGATTTTCGGGGCTACACCTTC.

The chain joins TRBV27 to TRBJ2-3; 7 bases align to TRBD1. Trimming took 5 bases from V and 1 from J; bases not matched to a gene: 9. Germline V gene sequence: CDR1 MNHEY, CDR2 SMNVEV (reference sequence). There are 16 residues in the CDR3. CDR3 protein: CASSRQGLLGTDTQYF. The CDR3 DNA sequence: TGTGCCAGCAGTCGACAGGGCCTCCTTGGCACAGATACGCAGTATTTT.

This chain joins TRBV27 and TRBJ2-1; tentative D call: TRBD1 (5 bases). The CDR3 runs 14 residues. The germline V gene has CDR1 MNHEY and CDR2 SMNVEV (reference sequence). The V end lost 6 bases, the J end lost 1 base, and 10 bases lay between the germline ends. The CDR3 DNA sequence: TGTGCCAGCAGCTTCGACAGTTCCTACAATGAGCAGTTCTTC. This codes for CASSFDSSYNEQFF.

The chain joins TRBV5-6 to TRBJ2-1; D is possibly TRBD2 (5 bases). Looked up from germline, CDR1 is SGHDT and CDR2 is YYEEEE. Trimming left V 1 base short and J 1 base short, with 9 bases between. The CDR3 consists of 15 residues. CDR3 sequence: CASSLWRASYNEQFF. The CDR3 region has the DNA TGTGCCAGCAGCTTGTGGCGGGCTTCCTACAATGAGCAGTTCTTC.